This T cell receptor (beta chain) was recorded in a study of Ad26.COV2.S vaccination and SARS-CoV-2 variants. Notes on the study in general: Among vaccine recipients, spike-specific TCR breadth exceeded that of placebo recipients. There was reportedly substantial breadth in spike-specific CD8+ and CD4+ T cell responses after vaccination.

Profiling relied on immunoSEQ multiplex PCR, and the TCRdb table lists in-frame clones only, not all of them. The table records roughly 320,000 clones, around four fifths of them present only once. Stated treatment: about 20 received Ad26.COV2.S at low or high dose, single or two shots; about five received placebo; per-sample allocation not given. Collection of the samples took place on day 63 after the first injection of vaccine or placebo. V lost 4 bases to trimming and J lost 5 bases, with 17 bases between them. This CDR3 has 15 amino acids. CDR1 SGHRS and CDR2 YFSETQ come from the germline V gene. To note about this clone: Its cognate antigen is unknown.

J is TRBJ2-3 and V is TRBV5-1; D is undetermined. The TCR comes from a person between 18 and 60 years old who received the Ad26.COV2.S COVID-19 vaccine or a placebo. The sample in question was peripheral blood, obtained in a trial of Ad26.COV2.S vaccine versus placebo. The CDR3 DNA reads TGCGCCAGCAGCCCCGGTCCCCGGGTGGGAGATACGCAGTATTTT. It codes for CASSPGPRVGDTQYF.